This T cell receptor beta chain is drawn from a study of molecular identifiers for immune sequencing clone quantification. Sorted cell numbers of about 20,000 to 1,000,000, with 10%, 30% or 50% RNA, served as input for naive CD8 libraries. This CDR3 has 15 amino acids. The germline CDR1 and CDR2 sequences are LGHNA and YSLEER. V shed 2 bases, J shed 0 bases, and the junction held 2 bases outside the gene matches. This clonotype was seen ten or more times. Previously published methods and listed TCR primers were used for the bulk TCR libraries. TCRdb reprocessed the PCR reads with MiXCR, giving one entry per CDR3 protein. This table has 50,000 to 65,000 distinct CDR3 sequences, roughly 24% appearing once.

This chain connects TRBV4-3 to TRBJ2-3; 7 bases agree with TRBD1. The source material was naive CD8+ T cells from blood, with Jurkat cell RNA spiked in. Subset denoted: FACS-sorted CD8+CD4-CCR7+CD45RA+ naive T cells. The sequence was obtained from a human donor in good health. Some libraries in this study had Jurkat cell RNA spiked in. The CDR3: CASSQNRGSTDTQYF. CDR3 in DNA: TGCGCCAGCAGCCAAAACAGGGGCAGCACAGATACGCAGTATTTT.